The 13 T cell receptor beta chains given below trace back to one sample, sequenced in a study of blood T cell repertoires in COVID-19. This table comes from immunoSEQ multiplex PCR, and its TCRdb copy is limited to in-frame clones, with some not included. The sample yields approximately 300,000 clones, 80% to 85% seen once. Sequencing input: peripheral blood. The receptors stem from a person between 65 and 79 years old with COVID-19, enrolled during active disease.

This sequence joins TRBV5-1 and TRBJ2-3; 12 bases are a match to TRBD2. The CDR3 spans 18 residues. V was clipped by 0 bases and J by 0 bases; unmatched bases: 5. Per germline, CDR1 SGHRS and CDR2 YFSETQ. CDR3 in amino acids: CASSLVLAGGRSTDTQYF. CDR3 coding DNA: TGCGCCAGCAGCTTGGTGCTAGCGGGGGGGCGTAGCACAGATACGCAGTATTTT.

V and J are TRBV29-1 and TRBJ1-2; a possible D gene is TRBD1 (5 bases). The CDR3 has 13 amino acids. Trimming left V 6 bases short and J 4 bases short, with 15 bases between. The germline CDR1 and CDR2 sequences are SQVTM and ANQGSEA. The CDR3 here is CSVDLGASYGYTF. The CDR3 DNA reads TGCAGCGTGGACCTAGGGGCCTCCTATGGCTACACCTTC.

This sequence joins TRBV5-1 and TRBJ1-5; 9 nucleotides line up with TRBD1. There are 15 residues in the CDR3. With V trimmed by 0 bases and J by 5 bases, 3 bases remained unmatched. From germline, CDR1 is SGHRS and CDR2 YFSETQ. In DNA form, the CDR3 reads TGCGCCAGCAGCTTGGGGGACAGGGCCCATCAGCCCCAGCATTTT. Amino acid sequence: CASSLGDRAHQPQHF.

This clone was counted a few times. V is TRBV6-6 and J is TRBJ2-7, with TRBD1 identical over 7 bases. Germline loops: CDR1 MNHNY, CDR2 SVGAGI (reference sequence). CDR3 length: 13 amino acids. V lost 8 bases and J lost 3; bases outside the gene matches: 7. CDR3 DNA sequence: TGTGCCAGCCGTAGGGACAGCAACTACGAGCAGTACTTC. Translation: CASRRDSNYEQYF.

This clone turned up a few times. The rearrangement links TRBV6-5 to TRBJ1-3; no reliable D call. The CDR3 contains 15 residues. Trimming left V 7 bases short and J 0 bases short, with 13 bases between. Germline CDR1 and CDR2: MNHEY and SVGAGI. CDR3 in amino acids: CASNRAEGSGNTIYF. CDR3 coding DNA: TGTGCCAGCAACAGAGCGGAGGGCTCTGGAAACACCATATATTTT.

The chain links TRBV3-1 (or the pseudogene TRBV3-2) to TRBJ1-1; D is undetermined. This CDR3 contains 13 residues. Trimming took 2 bases from V and 1 from J, leaving 5 bases between them. Germline CDR1 and CDR2: LGHDT and YNNKEL (reference sequence). CDR3 sequence (DNA): TGTGCCAGCAGCCAAACCGGGAACACTGAAGCTTTCTTT. It translates to CASSQTGNTEAFF.

The chain employs TRBV12-3 or TRBV12-4 and TRBJ2-1; D is ambiguous. V was clipped by 1 base and J by 10 bases, with 8 bases between them. CDR3 size: 12 residues. The CDR3 sequence is CASSLGGREQFF. For the CDR3, the DNA is TGTGCCAGCAGTTTAGGAGGCCGGGAGCAGTTCTTC.

In its sample, this clone was seen a few times. The chain uses TRBV10-3 and TRBJ1-3; TRBD1 matches at 7 bases. CDR1 is ENHRY and CDR2 is SYGVKD in the germline V gene. The CDR3 runs to 16 residues. Trimming cost V 2 bases and J 3 bases; bases outside gene matches: 7. The CDR3, as DNA: TGTGCCATCAGTGAGGCAATGACAGGGAGTGGAAACACCATATATTTT. It encodes CAISEAMTGSGNTIYF.

The CDR3 region is CASSLQGAITEKLFF. As DNA, the CDR3 is TGTGCCAGCAGCTTACAGGGTGCGATCACGGAAAAACTGTTTTTT. J is TRBJ1-4 and V is TRBV7-9; possibly TRBD1 for D (5 bases). Germline assignment: CDR1 SEHNR and CDR2 FQNEAQ (reference sequence). Between the trimmed V and J ends, which lost 2 bases and 8 bases, there was a span of 15 bases. CDR3 length: 15 amino acids.

This chain uses TRBV10-3 with TRBJ2-7, with 8 bases aligning to TRBD2. Trimming took 5 bases from V and 5 from J; bases not matched to a gene: 8. Germline CDR1 ENHRY, CDR2 SYGVKD. The CDR3 loop spans 14 amino acids. CDR3 amino acids: CAISSGGTPHEQYF. CDR3 bases: TGTGCCATCAGTAGCGGGGGTACCCCCCACGAGCAGTACTTC.

The rearrangement joins TRBV19 to TRBJ1-1; D perhaps matches TRBD1 (6 bases). The V gene lost 6 bases and the J gene lost 1 base, with 12 bases spanning the gap. The CDR3 runs 14 residues. Germline values: CDR1 LNHDA, CDR2 SQIVND (reference sequence). The CDR3 is CASRMWGRNTEAFF. For the CDR3, the DNA is TGTGCCAGTAGGATGTGGGGGCGGAACACTGAAGCTTTCTTT.

The CDR3 region has the DNA TGCGCCAGCAGCTTGGGGGTCGGGAAAAATGAGCAGTTCTTC. As protein: CASSLGVGKNEQFF. This chain joins TRBV5-1 and TRBJ2-1, with a weak D call TRBD2 (5 bases). Germline assignment: CDR1 SGHRS and CDR2 YFSETQ. Trimming stripped 0 bases from V and 7 bases from J, with 11 bases between. This CDR3 has 14 residues.

CDR3 in amino acids: CASRDRTFGPYEQYF. The CDR3 bases are TGCGCCAGCAGGGACAGGACATTCGGCCCCTACGAGCAGTACTTC. The chain is built from TRBV10-2 and TRBJ2-7, with 7 positions matching TRBD1. CDR3 length equals 15 residues. The junction had 10 bases not matched to a gene; V was cut back by 6 bases and J by 2 bases. Germline CDR1 and CDR2: WSHSY and SAAADI.